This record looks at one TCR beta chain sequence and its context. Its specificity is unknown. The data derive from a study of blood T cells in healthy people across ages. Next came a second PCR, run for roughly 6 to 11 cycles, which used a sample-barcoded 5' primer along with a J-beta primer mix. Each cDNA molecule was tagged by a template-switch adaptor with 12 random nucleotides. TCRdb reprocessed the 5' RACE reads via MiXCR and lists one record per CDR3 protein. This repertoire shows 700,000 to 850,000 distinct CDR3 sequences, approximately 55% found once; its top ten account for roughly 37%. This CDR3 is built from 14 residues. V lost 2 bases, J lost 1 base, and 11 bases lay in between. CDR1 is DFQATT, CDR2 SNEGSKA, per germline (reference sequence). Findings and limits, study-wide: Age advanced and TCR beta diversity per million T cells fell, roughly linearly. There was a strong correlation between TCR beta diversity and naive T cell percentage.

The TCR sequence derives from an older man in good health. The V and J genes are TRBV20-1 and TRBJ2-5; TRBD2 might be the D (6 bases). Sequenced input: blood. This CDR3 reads CSARLARLQETQYF. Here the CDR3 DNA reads TGCAGTGCTAGACTAGCGCGGCTCCAAGAGACCCAGTACTTC.